This TCR beta chain is drawn from a study of blood T cell repertoires in COVID-19. At the level of the study: There were acute and convalescent COVID-19 samples, and they came from the United States, Italy and Spain. PBMCs, B-cell-depleted T cells, or T cells provided the cDNA or gDNA that made up the material.

Germline V gene data show CDR1 as SGHTA and CDR2 as FQGNSA. This CDR3 contains 15 residues. Losses at the gene ends were 2 bases for V and 2 bases for J; bases not matched to a gene: 6. The authors' processing: The authors estimated nucleated cell counts from reference gene primer amplification. Generated by immunoSEQ multiplex PCR, the TCRdb table keeps only in-frame clones and is missing some. V, J and clone size derive from that table, while D and trimming were established from the DNA sequence. The sample holds about 280,000 clones, around 90% seen once. Sequenced input: peripheral blood. This chain connects TRBV7-2 to TRBJ2-7; 7 bases align to TRBD1. The clonotype originates from a man between 18 and 35 years old with active or convalescent COVID-19. In DNA, the CDR3 is TGTGCCAGCAGCTTAAGGGCCGACAGGGCCTACGAGCAGTACTTC. This sequence encodes CASSLRADRAYEQYF.